One sample yielded the 9 T cell receptor beta chains listed below, sequenced in a study of T cell responses to AZD1222 COVID-19 vaccine. Data came from immunoSEQ multiplex PCR; TCRdb stores just in-frame clones and leaves some out. This table holds approximately 130,000 clones, 93% found once. Material: peripheral blood, obtained on day 0 of AZD1222 vaccination. The receptors derive from an adult in good health.

The chain recombines TRBV11-3 with TRBJ2-5, with TRBD2 matching over 9 bases. V shed 0 bases, J shed 1 base, and the junction held 6 bases outside the gene matches. Germline V gene data show CDR1 as SGHNT and CDR2 as YENEEA. The CDR3 is made up of 17 amino acids. The CDR3 here is CASSLELAGGTQETQYF. CDR3 coding DNA: TGTGCCAGCAGCTTAGAACTGGCGGGGGGGACCCAAGAGACCCAGTACTTC.

The chain recombines TRBV4-1 with TRBJ1-1, with D possibly being TRBD1 (5 bases). The CDR3 sequence is 14 residues long. V lost 3 bases to trimming and J lost 1 base, with 9 bases between them. Looked up from germline, CDR1 is MGHRA and CDR2 is YSYEKL. This CDR3 is CASSQAGGNTEAFF. The CDR3 DNA follows: TGCGCCAGCAGCCAGGCCGGGGGGAACACTGAAGCTTTCTTT.

This chain links TRBV12-5 with TRBJ2-1; 10 bases align to TRBD1. This CDR3 has 15 amino acids. The germline CDR1 and CDR2 sequences are LGHNT and FRNRAP. The V and J ends lost 6 bases and 2 bases, in that order; junction bases with no gene match: 4. CDR3 nucleotide sequence: TGTGCTAGTGGCCTCGGACAGGGGGCCTACAATGAGCAGTTCTTC. Residues: CASGLGQGAYNEQFF.

The CDR3 coding sequence is TGCGCCAGCAGCCACGATCCCACAGATACGCAGTATTTT. Translated, it gives CASSHDPTDTQYF. The V and J genes are TRBV4-1 and TRBJ2-3; D remains ambiguous. Germline assignment: CDR1 MGHRA and CDR2 YSYEKL. Trimming took off 3 bases at V and 2 bases at J, with 6 bases between the two ends. CDR3 length: 13 residues.

The V and J genes are TRBV4-1 and TRBJ2-7; D is uncertain. CDR1 is MGHRA and CDR2 is YSYEKL in the germline V gene. The V gene lost 1 base and the J gene lost 2 bases, with 6 bases spanning the gap. This CDR3 is built from 13 residues. The CDR3 loop reads CASSQVTAYEQYF. In DNA, the CDR3 is TGCGCCAGCAGCCAAGTGACGGCCTACGAGCAGTACTTC.

CDR3 amino acids: CASSPPGSRQGHYGYTF. The CDR3 region has the DNA TGTGCCAGCAGCCCGCCAGGAAGTCGACAAGGGCACTATGGCTACACCTTC. The chain joins TRBV7-2 to TRBJ1-2; D is undetermined. The CDR3 extends over 17 amino acids. Trimming shortened V by 5 bases and J by 3 bases, and 22 bases separated the two germline ends. Germline assignment: CDR1 SGHTA and CDR2 FQGNSA.

This rearrangement joins TRBV9 to TRBJ2-1, with no clear D. CDR1 and CDR2 (germline): SGDLS, YYNGEE. The CDR3 spans 14 residues. Trimming left V 2 bases short and J 5 bases short, with 11 bases between. CDR3 DNA: TGTGCCAGCAGCGTGGCCCCTAGGGACAATGAGCAGTTCTTC. Its protein product is CASSVAPRDNEQFF.

This chain links TRBV10-2 with TRBJ1-6; no clear D gene. The V gene lost 4 bases and the J gene lost 4 bases, with 8 bases spanning the gap. Germline CDR1 is WSHSY and CDR2 is SAAADI. The CDR3 is 14 amino acids. The CDR3 region is CASSAGLYNSPLHF. The CDR3 bases are TGCGCCAGCAGTGCGGGGTTATATAATTCACCCCTCCACTTT.

The chain joins TRBV10-3 to TRBJ1-2; 7 nucleotides line up with TRBD1. V was clipped by 7 bases and J by 4 bases; unmatched bases: 6. Germline lookup yields CDR1 ENHRY and CDR2 SYGVKD. This CDR3 spans 13 amino acids. The CDR3 coding sequence is TGTGCCATCACCCAGGGGGGGGCCTATGGCTACACCTTC. This codes for CAITQGGAYGYTF.